Following are 29 T cell receptor beta chains from one sample sequenced in a study of T cell responses to AZD1222 COVID-19 vaccine. The repertoire was sequenced with immunoSEQ multiplex PCR; TCRdb's copy has only in-frame clones and lacks some. The sample shows about 110,000 clones, about 90% of them seen only once. The sample was peripheral blood, taken 28 days after the second AZD1222 dose. These receptors originate from an adult who received the AZD1222 COVID-19 vaccine.

This clone has a single count. This chain uses TRBV18 with TRBJ1-1; unclear D gene. V lost 3 bases, J lost 6 bases, and 11 bases lay in between. CDR1 is KGHSH, CDR2 LQKENI, per germline. The CDR3 contains 13 residues. CDR3 bases: TGTGCCAGCTCACCCACAGTTCCCTCTGAAGCTTTCTTT. This gives the protein CASSPTVPSEAFF.

V and J are TRBV27 and TRBJ2-3, with D unresolved. The CDR3 spans 13 residues. The germline V and J ends were trimmed by 4 bases and 2 bases, with 7 bases remaining between them. Germline V gene data show CDR1 as MNHEY and CDR2 as SMNVEV (reference sequence). The CDR3 bases are TGTGCCAGCAGTTCCCACGACACAGATACGCAGTATTTT. This codes for CASSSHDTDTQYF.

The rearrangement links TRBV27 to TRBJ2-4, with 9 bases fitting TRBD1. The CDR3 consists of 17 residues. The V and J ends lost 5 bases and 8 bases, in that order; junction bases with no gene match: 16. The germline gives CDR1 MNHEY, CDR2 SMNVEV (reference sequence). The CDR3 spells CASSPNPGTGRFDIQYF. Here the CDR3 DNA reads TGTGCCAGCAGTCCGAATCCAGGGACAGGGCGATTTGACATTCAGTACTTC.

This clone has a single count. The chain couples TRBV27 to TRBJ2-7; 8 bases agree with TRBD2. The CDR3 loop spans 15 amino acids. From germline, CDR1 is MNHEY and CDR2 SMNVEV (reference sequence). With 4 bases clipped from V and 2 bases from J, the junction kept 7 bases outside the gene matches. The CDR3 is CASSYVSGVPYEQYF. In nucleotides, the CDR3 is TGTGCCAGCAGTTACGTTAGCGGGGTGCCCTACGAGCAGTACTTC.

The chain joins TRBV15 to TRBJ1-6, with D possibly matching TRBD1 (5 bases). Germline-derived CDR1 and CDR2 are LNHNV and YYDKDF (reference sequence). CDR3 length: 17 residues. V was trimmed by 0 bases and J by 8 bases, leaving 17 bases between them. In DNA, the CDR3 is TGTGCCACCAGCAGAGACTTTGCAGGGCGGCGTGATTCACCCCTCCACTTT. This encodes CATSRDFAGRRDSPLHF.

V and J are TRBV3-1 (or the pseudogene TRBV3-2) and TRBJ1-5; TRBD1 is a possible D gene (6 bases). V was trimmed by 5 bases and J by 2 bases, leaving 10 bases between them. The germline V gene has CDR1 LGHDT and CDR2 YNNKEL (reference sequence). The CDR3 is made up of 14 amino acids. Here the CDR3 reads CASSWGQGNQPQHF. The CDR3 DNA reads TGTGCCAGCAGCTGGGGGCAGGGCAATCAGCCCCAGCATTTT.

The chain has TRBV27 and TRBJ2-7, with D perhaps assigned TRBD1 or TRBD2 (5 bases each). Germline values: CDR1 MNHEY, CDR2 SMNVEV (reference sequence). The CDR3 consists of 16 residues. V dropped 5 bases and J dropped 5 bases, with 22 bases sitting between them. The CDR3 protein is CASSPWAGAIRDEQYF. As DNA, the CDR3 is TGTGCCAGCAGTCCCTGGGCCGGGGCAATTAGGGACGAGCAGTACTTC.

The CDR3 protein is CASTQRSWRADTQYF. CDR3 in DNA: TGTGCCAGCACTCAACGGTCCTGGAGGGCAGATACGCAGTATTTT. The V and J genes are TRBV6-5 and TRBJ2-3; D possibly corresponds to TRBD2 (6 bases). The germline V and J ends were trimmed by 7 bases and 4 bases, with 18 bases remaining between them. The CDR3 sequence is 15 residues long. The germline V gene has CDR1 MNHEY and CDR2 SVGAGI.

This chain links TRBV19 with TRBJ1-1; D is uncertain. V lost 4 bases and J lost 0, with 12 bases in between. The CDR3 has 15 amino acids. Germline values: CDR1 LNHDA, CDR2 SQIVND (reference sequence). Here the CDR3 DNA reads TGTGCCAGTAGTAACTCGGGATCCATGAACACTGAAGCTTTCTTT. This sequence encodes CASSNSGSMNTEAFF.

The chain links TRBV11-3 to TRBJ1-1; 9 positions agree with TRBD1. This CDR3 has 14 amino acids. Germline CDR1 and CDR2: SGHNT and YENEEA. The J segment lost 4 bases and the V segment lost 5 bases, leaving 5 bases of the junction unmatched. The chain's CDR3 is CASSTTGGFTEAFF. Here the CDR3 DNA reads TGTGCCAGCAGCACCACAGGGGGCTTCACTGAAGCTTTCTTT. Full variable domain (missing parts from reference TRBV11-3 and TRBJ1-1): EAGVVQSPRYKIIEKKQPVAFWCNPISGHNTLYWYLQNLGQGPELLIRYENEEAVDDSQLPKDRFSAERLKGVDSTLKIQPAELGDSAVYLCASSTTGGFTEAFFGQGTRLTVV.

This clone occurred once. This chain links TRBV5-1 with TRBJ2-7; 7 bases agree with TRBD1. This CDR3 is 14 amino acids long. V lost 4 bases and J lost 1; bases outside the gene matches: 5. In germline, CDR1 is SGHRS, CDR2 YFSETQ. The CDR3 DNA sequence: TGCGCCAGCAGCCGGGGACAGCGATCCTACGAGCAGTACTTC. This translates into CASSRGQRSYEQYF.

J is TRBJ2-5 and V is TRBV5-1; no clear D gene. This CDR3 has 14 residues. CDR1 and CDR2 (germline): SGHRS, YFSETQ. V lost 0 bases and J 2 bases, leaving 8 bases between the germline ends. The CDR3 loop reads CASSLGRPQETQYF. The CDR3 DNA sequence: TGCGCCAGCAGCTTGGGGCGGCCACAAGAGACCCAGTACTTC.

CDR3 loop: CASSPNKDRASGGYTF. Here the CDR3 DNA reads TGTGCCAGCTCACCGAATAAGGACAGGGCGAGTGGCGGCTACACCTTC. V usage is TRBV18 and J usage is TRBJ1-2, with 8 bases that match TRBD1. This CDR3 comprises 16 residues. Germline V CDR1 and CDR2: KGHSH, LQKENI. The V gene end was trimmed by 3 bases and the J gene end by 8 bases; junction bases not matched to a gene: 14.

The CDR3 coding sequence is TGTGCCAGCAGGCCCAGGGGGAACACTGAAGCTTTCTTT. It translates to CASRPRGNTEAFF. The chain uses TRBV2 and TRBJ1-1, with D tentatively TRBD1 (6 bases). CDR3 length: 13 residues. Trimming stripped 6 bases from V and 1 base from J, with 9 bases between. Per germline, CDR1 SNHLY and CDR2 FYNNEI. Looking up the rest from reference TRBV2 and TRBJ1-1 gives the full variable domain: EPEVTQTPSHQVTQMGQEVILRCVPISNHLYFYWYRQILGQKVEFLVSFYNNEISEKSEIFDDQFSVERPDGSNFTLKIRSTKLEDSAMYFCASRPRGNTEAFFGQGTRLTVV.

This clone appeared a single time. The rearrangement links TRBV5-1 to TRBJ2-2; 12 bases map to TRBD2. Trimming at V came to 4 bases and at J to 6 bases, leaving 7 bases not matched to a gene. Germline V CDR1 and CDR2: SGHRS, YFSETQ. The CDR3 totals 16 residues. The CDR3 DNA reads TGCGCCAGCAGCCCCGGACTAGCGGGGAGAGCCGGGGAGCTGTTTTTT. This codes for CASSPGLAGRAGELFF.

The chain uses TRBV7-9 and TRBJ1-1; D is unclear. Germline CDR1 SEHNR, CDR2 FQNEAQ (reference sequence). The CDR3 contains 11 residues. V lost 5 bases and J 4 bases, leaving 5 bases between the germline ends. CDR3 nucleotides: TGTGCCAGCAGCGAGGCCACTGAAGCTTTCTTT. Translated: CASSEATEAFF.

The chain couples TRBV29-1 to TRBJ2-7; D is unresolved. V shed 4 bases and J shed 7 bases, with 14 bases lying between them. The CDR3 spans 12 residues. CDR1 is SQVTM and CDR2 is ANQGSEA in the germline V gene. CDR3 sequence: CSVAVSRSEQYF. The CDR3 bases are TGCAGCGTTGCCGTCAGCAGAAGTGAGCAGTACTTC.

This clone was counted once. The genes are TRBV24-1 and TRBJ1-3; a weak D match, TRBD1 (6 bases). V lost 7 bases, J lost 2 bases, and 8 bases lay in between. Looked up from germline, CDR1 is KGHDR and CDR2 is SFDVKD. This CDR3 spans 13 amino acids. In DNA, the CDR3 is TGTGCCACCAGCACAGGGACTGGAAACACCATATATTTT. The encoded protein is CATSTGTGNTIYF.

V is TRBV4-1 and J is TRBJ2-7; 8 bases agree with TRBD2. The CDR3 is 16 amino acids. Germline CDR1 is MGHRA and CDR2 is YSYEKL. Trimming took 1 base from V and 4 from J; bases not matched to a gene: 9. CDR3 nucleotide sequence: TGCGCCAGCAGCCAAGGAACGGCGGGAGGAGGGTACGAGCAGTACTTC. It encodes CASSQGTAGGGYEQYF.

About this clone itself: Other DNA sequences in this sample translate to the same CDR3. The CDR3 here is CSASREKWNQPQHF. Here the CDR3 DNA reads TGCAGTGCTAGTCGGGAGAAATGGAATCAGCCCCAGCATTTT. V gene TRBV20-1 combines with J gene TRBJ1-5, with D unresolved. The CDR3 is 14 residues long. The germline V gene has CDR1 DFQATT and CDR2 SNEGSKA (reference sequence). Trimming removed 3 bases from V and 4 bases from J, with 13 bases in between.

This sequence joins TRBV5-1 and TRBJ2-1; D perhaps matches TRBD2 (7 bases). The CDR3 runs 16 residues. V gave up 4 bases and J gave up 4 bases, with 18 bases separating them. In germline, CDR1 is SGHRS, CDR2 YFSETQ. CDR3 amino acids: CASSGFGGGAYNEQFF. CDR3 coding DNA: TGCGCCAGCAGCGGATTTGGGGGGGGCGCTTACAATGAGCAGTTCTTC. Filled out from reference TRBV5-1 and TRBJ2-1, the complete variable domain reads KAGVTQTPRYLIKTRGQQVTLSCSPISGHRSVSWYQQTPGQGLQFLFEYFSETQRNKGNFPGRFSGRQFSNSRSEMNVSTLELGDSALYLCASSGFGGGAYNEQFFGPGTRLTVL.

The genes are TRBV11-2 and TRBJ2-1; perhaps TRBD1 as D (5 bases). CDR1 is SGHAT and CDR2 is FQNNGV in the germline V gene. Trimming removed 1 base at V and 7 bases at J, with 11 bases between. The CDR3 is 14 residues long. The CDR3 DNA follows: TGTGCCAGCAGCTTAGTTGTGGCAGGGAATGAGCAGTTCTTC. Amino acid sequence: CASSLVVAGNEQFF.

The J gene is TRBJ2-2, the V gene TRBV7-8, with TRBD2 as a possible D gene (6 bases). The CDR3 sequence is 15 residues long. Trimming removed 0 bases from V and 4 bases from J, with 9 bases in between. Germline V lookup: CDR1 SGHVS, CDR2 FQNEAQ. CDR3 DNA: TGTGCCAGCAGCTTAGCGCTCGGGGGCACCGGGGAGCTGTTTTTT. Amino acid sequence: CASSLALGGTGELFF.

The rearrangement links TRBV18 to TRBJ1-1; no clear D gene. The germline CDR1 and CDR2 sequences are KGHSH and LQKENI. V was clipped by 6 bases and J by 1 base, with 15 bases between them. The CDR3 is 15 amino acids. The CDR3, as DNA: TGTGCCAGCTCCGAAAACCCAGGCTGGAACACTGAAGCTTTCTTT. Translated, it gives CASSENPGWNTEAFF.

The chain is built from TRBV28 and TRBJ1-4, with 8 bases aligning to TRBD1. CDR1 and CDR2 (germline): MDHEN, SYDVKM. Losses at the gene ends were 6 bases for V and 6 bases for J; bases not matched to a gene: 6. The CDR3 sequence is 14 residues long. CDR3 in amino acids: CASRPSGGDEKLFF. The DNA for the CDR3 is TGTGCCAGCAGGCCGTCAGGGGGCGATGAAAAACTGTTTTTT. The complete variable domain, with remaining parts taken from reference TRBV28 and TRBJ1-4, reads DVKVTQSSRYLVKRTGEKVFLECVQDMDHENMFWYRQDPGLGLRLIYFSYDVKMKEKGDIPEGYSVSREKKERFSLILESASTNQTSMYLCASRPSGGDEKLFFGSGTQLSVL.

The chain employs TRBV7-9 and TRBJ2-7; no definite D call. Germline V gene sequence: CDR1 SEHNR, CDR2 FQNEAQ (reference sequence). V was pared by 2 bases and J by 0 bases, with 8 bases between. The CDR3 length is 14 residues. The CDR3 is CASSLISSSYEQYF. In DNA, the CDR3 is TGTGCCAGCAGCTTAATATCAAGCTCCTACGAGCAGTACTTC.

The chain combines TRBV13 with TRBJ2-6; possibly TRBD2 for D (5 bases). Germline CDR1 is PRHDT and CDR2 is FYEKMQ (reference sequence). Trimming removed 7 bases from V and 0 bases from J, with 7 bases in between. This CDR3 region has 14 residues. The CDR3 loop is CASTEGSGANVLTF. The CDR3 bases are TGTGCCAGCACTGAGGGCTCTGGGGCCAACGTCCTGACTTTC.

The chain joins TRBV19 to TRBJ2-3; 8 bases line up with TRBD2. Germline CDR1 is LNHDA and CDR2 is SQIVND (reference sequence). Trimming cost V 5 bases and J 2 bases; bases outside gene matches: 6. The CDR3 has 15 residues. CDR3 coding DNA: TGTGCCAGTAGTTTTAGCGGGACGCTCACAGATACGCAGTATTTT. It yields the protein CASSFSGTLTDTQYF.

This chain uses TRBV6-1 with TRBJ1-2, with TRBD1 identical over 9 bases. J lost 3 bases, V lost 4 bases, and 12 bases had no gene match. Germline lookup yields CDR1 MNHNS and CDR2 SASEGT. The CDR3 runs to 17 residues. The CDR3 here is CASSALQGAQGDYGYTF. CDR3 in DNA: TGTGCCAGCAGTGCGTTACAGGGGGCTCAAGGGGACTATGGCTACACCTTC.